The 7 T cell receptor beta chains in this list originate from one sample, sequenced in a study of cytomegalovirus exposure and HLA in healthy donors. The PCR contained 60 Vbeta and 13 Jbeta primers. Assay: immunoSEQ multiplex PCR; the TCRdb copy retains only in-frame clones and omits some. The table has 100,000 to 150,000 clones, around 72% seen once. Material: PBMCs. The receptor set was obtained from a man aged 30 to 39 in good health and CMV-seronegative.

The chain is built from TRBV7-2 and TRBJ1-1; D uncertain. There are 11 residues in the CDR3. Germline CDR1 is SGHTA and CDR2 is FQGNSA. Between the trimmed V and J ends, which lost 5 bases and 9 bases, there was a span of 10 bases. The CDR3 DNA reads TGTGCCAGCAGCCCAAAAACTCAAGCTTTCTTT. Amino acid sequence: CASSPKTQAFF.

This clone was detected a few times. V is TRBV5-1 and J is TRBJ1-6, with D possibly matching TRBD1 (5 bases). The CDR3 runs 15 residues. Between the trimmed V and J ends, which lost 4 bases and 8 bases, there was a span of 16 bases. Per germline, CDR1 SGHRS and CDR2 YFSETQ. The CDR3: CASSPGRGMDSPLHF. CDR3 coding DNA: TGCGCCAGCAGCCCGGGGCGGGGGATGGATTCACCCCTCCACTTT. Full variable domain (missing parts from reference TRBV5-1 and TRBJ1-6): KAGVTQTPRYLIKTRGQQVTLSCSPISGHRSVSWYQQTPGQGLQFLFEYFSETQRNKGNFPGRFSGRQFSNSRSEMNVSTLELGDSALYLCASSPGRGMDSPLHFGNGTRLTVT.

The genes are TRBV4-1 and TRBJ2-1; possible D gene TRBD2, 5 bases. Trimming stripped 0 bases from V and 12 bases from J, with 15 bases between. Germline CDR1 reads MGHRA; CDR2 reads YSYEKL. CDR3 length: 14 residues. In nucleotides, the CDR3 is TGCGCCAGCAGCCAAGACTGGGAGCGACTGCGGCAGTTCTTC. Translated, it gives CASSQDWERLRQFF.

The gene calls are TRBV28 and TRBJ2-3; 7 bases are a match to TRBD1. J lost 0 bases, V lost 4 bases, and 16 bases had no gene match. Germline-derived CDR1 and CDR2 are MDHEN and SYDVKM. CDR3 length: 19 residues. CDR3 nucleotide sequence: TGTGCCAGCAGTTCCTATATGACCGGGACAGACTCTAGCACAGATACGCAGTATTTT. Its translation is CASSSYMTGTDSSTDTQYF.

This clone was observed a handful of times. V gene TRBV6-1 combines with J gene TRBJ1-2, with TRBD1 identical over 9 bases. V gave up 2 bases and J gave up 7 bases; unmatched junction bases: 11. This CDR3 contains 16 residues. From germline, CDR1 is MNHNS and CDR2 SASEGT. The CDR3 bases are TGTGCCAGCAGTGAAAGGGCTACAGGGGGCCTTGGTGGCTACACCTTC. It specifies CASSERATGGLGGYTF.

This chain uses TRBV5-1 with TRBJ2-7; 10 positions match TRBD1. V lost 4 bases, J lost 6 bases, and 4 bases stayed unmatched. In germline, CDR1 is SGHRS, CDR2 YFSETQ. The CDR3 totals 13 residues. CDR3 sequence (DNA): TGCGCCAGCAGCCCTGGGACAGGGGTCGAGCAGTACTTC. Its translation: CASSPGTGVEQYF.

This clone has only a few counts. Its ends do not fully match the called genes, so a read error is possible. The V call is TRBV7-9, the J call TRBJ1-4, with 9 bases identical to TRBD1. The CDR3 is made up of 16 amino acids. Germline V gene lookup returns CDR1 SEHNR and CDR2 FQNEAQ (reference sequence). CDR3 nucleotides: TGTTCCAGCAGCTTAGGACAGGGGATGGGTAATGAAAAACTGTTTTTT. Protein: CSSSLGQGMGNEKLFF.